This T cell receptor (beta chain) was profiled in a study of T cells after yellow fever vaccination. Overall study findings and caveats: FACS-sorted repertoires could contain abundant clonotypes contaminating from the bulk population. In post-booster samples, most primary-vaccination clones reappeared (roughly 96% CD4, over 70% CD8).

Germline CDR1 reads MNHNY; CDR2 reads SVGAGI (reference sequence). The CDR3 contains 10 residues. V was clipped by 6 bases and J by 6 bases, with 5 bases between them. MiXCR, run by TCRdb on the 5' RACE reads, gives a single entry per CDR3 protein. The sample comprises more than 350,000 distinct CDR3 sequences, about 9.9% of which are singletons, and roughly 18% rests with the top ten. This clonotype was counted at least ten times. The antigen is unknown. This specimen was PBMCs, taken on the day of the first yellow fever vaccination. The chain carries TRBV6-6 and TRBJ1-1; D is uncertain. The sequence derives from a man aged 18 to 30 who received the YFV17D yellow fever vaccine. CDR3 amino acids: CASRGSEAFF. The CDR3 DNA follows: TGTGCCAGCAGAGGGTCTGAAGCTTTCTTT.